Here is one T cell receptor (beta chain) with its context. The target antigen is unknown. This CDR3 is built from 12 residues. Deletions cut 4 bases from V and 4 bases from J, with 10 bases between. Germline CDR1 is SQVTM and CDR2 is ANQGSEA. This specimen belongs to a study of high-grade serous ovarian cancer treatment subgroups. Whole-study findings and limits: Clonal relatedness tracked neoantigen level, and by trend copy number and mutation load.

Tumor samples were obtained before definitive surgery or chemotherapy. Data came from immunoSEQ multiplex PCR; TCRdb stores just in-frame clones and leaves some out. The sample holds around 30,000 clones; approximately 79% are singletons and the top ten take 2.1%. The source is a human donor with high-grade serous ovarian cancer. Sequencing was performed on tumor tissue. The chain recombines TRBV29-1 with TRBJ1-2; possible D gene TRBD1, 6 bases. This chain's CDR3 is CSVGGGAYGYTF. Here the CDR3 DNA reads TGCAGCGTTGGAGGGGGAGCCTATGGCTACACCTTC.